The clone carrying this T cell receptor (beta chain) was seen only a few times. Trimming removed 0 bases from V and 0 bases from J; junction bases left unmatched: 7. Per germline, CDR1 MGHRA and CDR2 YSYEKL. This CDR3 is 17 amino acids long. TCRdb re-derived calls from the 5' RACE reads in MiXCR, one entry per CDR3 protein. The data contain about 53,000 distinct CDR3 sequences, around 25% of them singletons. The TCR was taken from a female donor with breast cancer. The sample comprised tumor-infiltrating naive CD4+ T cells sorted from the breast tumor. Subset defined: naive CD4+ T cells, CD4+CD45RA+CD25-. This sequence joins TRBV4-1 and TRBJ2-7; 8 bases map to TRBD2. In nucleotides, the CDR3 is TGCGCCAGCAGCCAAGATAAGTTTAGCGGGACCTCCTACGAGCAGTACTTC. Protein product: CASSQDKFSGTSYEQYF.